The 24 T cell receptor beta chains given below trace back to one sample, sequenced in a study of T and B cells in COVID-19 patients. TRB rearrangements were amplified by multiplex PCR with BIOMED2 TRB-A/B primers. TCRdb ran MiXCR on the multiplex PCR reads and lists one entry per CDR3 protein. The sample has about 18,000 distinct CDR3 sequences; roughly 32% are singletons. TRB was amplified from about 260-540 ng of blood genomic DNA. The sample taken for sequencing was blood. These receptors were taken from a human donor with active COVID-19.

Notes on this clonotype: The final CDR3 position lacks the conserved phenylalanine or tryptophan, pointing to a likely read error. The gene calls are TRBV12-3 or TRBV12-4 and TRBJ1-6; D is possibly TRBD1 (6 bases). The CDR3 covers 11 residues. The V and J ends lost 5 bases and 13 bases respectively, with 9 bases between them. CDR3 region: CASSRGRPLHL. The CDR3, as DNA: TGTGCCAGCAGTCGGGGGCGGCCCCTCCACTTA.

The J gene is TRBJ1-4, the V gene TRBV25-1; D remains ambiguous. CDR3 size: 14 residues. V lost 3 bases and J 9 bases, leaving 14 bases between the germline ends. Germline loops: CDR1 MGHDK, CDR2 SYGVNS. CDR3 nucleotide sequence: TGTGCCAGCAGTGATGAGAGGGAAATTAAAAAACTGTTTTTT. This encodes CASSDEREIKKLFF.

With regard to this clonotype: This may be a read error, as it is one base from a much larger clone. CDR3 in amino acids: CVSRHLQGSDSGANVLTF. DNA of the CDR3: TGTGTCAGCAGACATCTCCAGGGATCTGACTCTGGGGCCAACGTCCTGACTTTC. The chain links TRBV27 to TRBJ2-6, with D possibly matching TRBD1 (5 bases). Looked up from germline, CDR1 is MNHEY and CDR2 is SMNVEV (reference sequence). The CDR3 is 18 residues long.

The rearrangement links TRBV5-1 to TRBJ2-3, with D uncertain. There are 14 residues in the CDR3. Germline V gives CDR1 SGHRS, CDR2 YFSETQ. V was shortened by 1 base and J by 4 bases, with 10 bases between the two germline ends. CDR3 residues: CASSLFLRADTQYF. The CDR3 DNA follows: TGCGCCAGCAGCTTGTTCCTACGGGCAGATACGCAGTATTTT.

Details on this clonotype: The junction departs from the called germline gene at one end, perhaps through a read error. This rearrangement joins TRBV4-3 to TRBJ2-1; 9 bases match TRBD2. Looked up from germline, CDR1 is LGHNA and CDR2 is YSLEER. The CDR3 runs 18 residues. Here the CDR3 reads CASTPRPLRGGTYNEQFF. In nucleotides, the CDR3 is TGTGCCAGCACCCCACGGCCCCTGCGGGGGGGAACCTACAATGAGCAGTTCTTC.

This clonotype is medium-sized. The chain employs TRBV29-1 and TRBJ2-5, with no clear D. Germline lookup yields CDR1 SQVTM and CDR2 ANQGSEA. This CDR3 spans 10 amino acids. V lost 4 bases to trimming and J lost 2 bases, with 2 bases between them. Here the CDR3 reads CSVVQETQYF. CDR3 bases: TGCAGCGTTGTTCAAGAGACCCAGTACTTC.

The V call is TRBV12-3 or TRBV12-4, the J call TRBJ2-5; 7 positions agree with TRBD1. V shed 5 bases, J shed 2 bases, and the junction held 8 bases outside the gene matches. This CDR3 spans 15 amino acids. The CDR3 here is CASSRDSDFQETQYF. The CDR3 nucleotides read TGTGCCAGCAGTCGGGACAGCGACTTTCAAGAGACCCAGTACTTC.

The J gene is TRBJ2-7, the V gene TRBV18; 8 bases align to TRBD1. J was trimmed by 2 bases and V by 0 bases; bases with no gene match: 3. There are 15 residues in the CDR3. Germline CDR1 and CDR2: KGHSH and LQKENI. Here the CDR3 DNA reads TGTGCCAGCTCACCACCGGGACAGGAGGCCTACGAGCAGTACTTC. Its translation is CASSPPGQEAYEQYF.

The chain uses TRBV5-4 and TRBJ1-4; TRBD1 matches 8 bases. Germline trimming cut 4 bases from V and 2 bases from J; bases unmatched to any gene: 4. CDR1 is SGHNT, CDR2 YYREEE, per germline (reference sequence). The CDR3 totals 15 residues. The CDR3, as DNA: TGTGCCAGCAGCGAACGGACAGGGACTAATGAAAAACTGTTTTTT. Encoded protein: CASSERTGTNEKLFF.

The rearrangement uses TRBV5-6 and TRBJ2-7, with 8 bases fitting TRBD1. In germline, CDR1 is SGHDT, CDR2 YYEEEE. This CDR3 is 14 amino acids long. V was pared by 0 bases and J by 7 bases, with 6 bases of the junction left unmatched. CDR3 DNA sequence: TGTGCCAGCAGCTTGGTTTACAGGGGGTATGAGCAGTACGTC. Translation gives CASSLVYRGYEQYV.

By sample fraction, this clonotype is medium-sized (0.01 to 0.1%). The gene calls are TRBV19 and TRBJ1-6, with D unresolved. V lost 3 bases, J lost 10 bases, and 16 bases lay in between. The germline gives CDR1 LNHDA, CDR2 SQIVND (reference sequence). The CDR3 runs to 15 residues. In nucleotides, the CDR3 is TGTGCCAGTAGTATTTCAGGAAGCACCGACTCACCCCTCCACTTT. Translated, it gives CASSISGSTDSPLHF.

This clonotype was seen only a few times. This chain connects TRBV6-5 to TRBJ1-6; TRBD1 aligns across 7 bases. CDR3 length: 15 amino acids. Trimming cost V 5 bases and J 10 bases; bases outside gene matches: 11. The germline CDR1 and CDR2 sequences are MNHEY and SVGAGI. The CDR3 nucleotides are TGTGCCAGCAGTGAAAACAGGGGCTCAGGGTCACCCCTCCACTTT. Residues: CASSENRGSGSPLHF.

The sample holds a few counts of this clonotype. CDR3 nucleotides: TGTGCCAGCAGTGAAGGCCTAGCCCTAAGCACAGATACGCAGTATTTT. It yields the protein CASSEGLALSTDTQYF. V is TRBV6-5 and J is TRBJ2-3; D possibly corresponds to TRBD2 (5 bases). This CDR3 has 16 amino acids. Germline V gives CDR1 MNHEY, CDR2 SVGAGI. V was cut by 5 bases and J by 0 bases, with 15 bases left in between.

V usage is TRBV10-3 and J usage is TRBJ2-1; no reliable D call. The CDR3 length is 15 residues. The germline CDR1 and CDR2 sequences are ENHRY and SYGVKD. V lost 0 bases, J lost 5 bases, and 11 bases lay in between. CDR3 loop: CAISESRVGHNEQFF. CDR3 bases: TGTGCCATCAGTGAGTCTAGGGTAGGGCACAATGAGCAGTTCTTC.

The chain links TRBV5-1 to TRBJ2-7; 9 positions agree with TRBD1. The J segment lost 2 bases and the V segment lost 0 bases, leaving 6 bases of the junction unmatched. The germline gives CDR1 SGHRS, CDR2 YFSETQ. CDR3 length: 16 amino acids. Here the CDR3 reads CASSLAGGDRAYEQYV. Written as DNA, the CDR3 is TGCGCCAGCAGCTTGGCCGGTGGGGACAGGGCCTACGAGCAGTACGTC.

The chain joins TRBV6-4 to TRBJ2-3; D may be TRBD2 (7 bases). Trimming shortened V by 0 bases and J by 6 bases, and 13 bases separated the two germline ends. The CDR3 runs 15 residues. The germline CDR1 and CDR2 sequences are MRHNA and SNTAGT. Here the CDR3 reads CASSDSGGGRDTQYF. CDR3 sequence (DNA): TGTGCCAGCAGTGACTCAGGGGGGGGGAGGGATACGCAGTATTTT.

This clonotype qualifies as medium-sized. The chain couples TRBV6-1 to TRBJ2-7; no firm D call. The CDR3 contains 13 residues. Germline V CDR1 and CDR2: MNHNS, SASEGT. The V end was cut by 6 bases, the J end by 2 bases, with 11 bases between. The CDR3 DNA is TGTGCCAGCAGCCTGTTGGGGACCTACGAGCAGTACGTC. Protein: CASSLLGTYEQYV.

V gene TRBV20-1 combines with J gene TRBJ1-4; D possibly corresponds to TRBD1 (5 bases). The germline V and J ends were trimmed by 0 bases and 7 bases, with 15 bases remaining between them. Per the germline V gene, CDR1 is DFQATT and CDR2 is SNEGSKA (reference sequence). This CDR3 is built from 15 residues. The CDR3 DNA is TGCAGTGCTAGAGACTTAACCGTGGGGGGTGAAAAACTGTTTTTT. Its protein is CSARDLTVGGEKLFF.

The chain uses TRBV6-1 and TRBJ2-6, with a weak D call TRBD1 (6 bases). This CDR3 spans 16 amino acids. CDR1 is MNHNS and CDR2 is SASEGT in the germline V gene. The V gene lost 8 bases and the J gene lost 2 bases, with 16 bases spanning the gap. The CDR3, as DNA: TGTGCCAGCGGGCAGGGGCCGACGGCTGGGGCCAACGTCCTGACTTTC. It translates to CASGQGPTAGANVLTF.

The chain couples TRBV6-1 to TRBJ1-5; D ambiguous. The V gene's germline CDR1 is MNHNS and CDR2 SASEGT. V lost 5 bases, J lost 0 bases, and 17 bases lay in between. This CDR3 has 17 amino acids. In nucleotides, the CDR3 is TGTGCCAGCAGTCGGACTGGGAGGGAGTATAGCAATCAGCCCCAGCATTTT. This codes for CASSRTGREYSNQPQHF.

This clonotype has just one count. The CDR3 here is CSAGGLAEINEQFF. CDR3 bases: TGCAGTGCTGGGGGACTAGCGGAGATAAATGAGCAGTTCTTC. J is TRBJ2-1 and V is TRBV20-1; 11 bases are shared with TRBD2. V trimming: 5 bases; J trimming: 7 bases; junction bases outside the gene matches: 7. CDR3 length: 14 residues. CDR1 is DFQATT, CDR2 SNEGSKA, per germline (reference sequence).

This clonotype is medium-sized in the sample. The chain uses TRBV29-1 and TRBJ2-3; 8 positions match TRBD2. J was trimmed by 0 bases and V by 6 bases; bases with no gene match: 2. The CDR3 contains 13 residues. Germline V gene lookup returns CDR1 SQVTM and CDR2 ANQGSEA. Here the CDR3 reads CSVLAVSTDTQYF. The CDR3 region has the DNA TGCAGCGTACTAGCGGTGAGCACAGATACGCAGTATTTT.

This rearrangement joins TRBV19 to TRBJ2-7; D possibly corresponds to TRBD2 (5 bases). This CDR3 comprises 14 residues. Trimming pared 3 bases from V and 1 base from J, leaving 10 bases between. Germline-derived CDR1 and CDR2 are LNHDA and SQIVND (reference sequence). In nucleotides, the CDR3 is TGTGCCAGTAGTATGGGAGTATGGTCCTACGAGCAGTACTTC. Residues: CASSMGVWSYEQYF.

The CDR3 DNA reads TGTGCCAGCAGCCCCTCTTTTGGGGGGCCACCTTACGAGCAGTACGTC. Its protein product is CASSPSFGGPPYEQYV. This chain uses TRBV5-4 with TRBJ2-7; D is possibly TRBD1 or TRBD2 (6 bases each). Trimming pared 4 bases from V and 4 bases from J, leaving 21 bases between. Per the germline V gene, CDR1 is SGHNT and CDR2 is YYREEE (reference sequence). CDR3 length: 16 amino acids.